What follows are 32 T cell receptor beta chains derived from one specimen sequenced in a study of blood T cell repertoires in COVID-19. The repertoire was sequenced with immunoSEQ multiplex PCR; TCRdb's copy has only in-frame clones and lacks some. This table holds over 100,000 clones, roughly three quarters found once. The sample comprised peripheral blood. These receptors were taken from a woman in her sixties or seventies with acute or convalescent COVID-19.

The rearrangement uses TRBV7-6 and TRBJ2-5, with D perhaps TRBD2 (5 bases). The germline gives CDR1 SGHVS, CDR2 FNYEAQ. The V end lost 8 bases, the J end lost 4 bases, and 20 bases lay between the germline ends. This CDR3 has 15 residues. The CDR3 region is CASQKGVGSRETQYF. CDR3 DNA sequence: TGTGCCAGCCAAAAAGGAGTAGGGAGTCGAGAGACCCAGTACTTC.

This clone was observed many times. V gene TRBV7-9 combines with J gene TRBJ1-5, with 9 positions matching TRBD1. V was clipped by 5 bases and J by 3 bases; unmatched bases: 5. Germline V gives CDR1 SEHNR, CDR2 FQNEAQ (reference sequence). This CDR3 has 15 amino acids. The DNA for the CDR3 is TGTGCCAGCAGCCCGGGACAGGGACCCAATCAGCCCCAGCATTTT. Protein: CASSPGQGPNQPQHF.

This clone was counted only a few times. V and J are TRBV5-1 and TRBJ2-1; weak D call: TRBD2 (6 bases). Germline values: CDR1 SGHRS, CDR2 YFSETQ. The CDR3 extends over 16 amino acids. V was pared by 2 bases and J by 6 bases, with 18 bases between. This CDR3 reads CASSLTGTPGANEQFF. CDR3 DNA: TGCGCCAGCAGCTTAACCGGGACTCCCGGGGCCAATGAGCAGTTCTTC.

This clone was counted between two and nine times. The gene calls are TRBV7-9 and TRBJ1-1, with a possible D match to TRBD1 (6 bases). Deletions cut 5 bases from V and 5 bases from J, with 9 bases between. This CDR3 comprises 12 residues. CDR1 and CDR2 (germline): SEHNR, FQNEAQ (reference sequence). The CDR3 nucleotides are TGTGCCAGCAGCCACAGGGAAACTGAAGCTTTCTTT. Amino acid sequence: CASSHRETEAFF.

The genes are TRBV28 and TRBJ2-7; TRBD2 aligns across 10 bases. The CDR3 is 14 residues long. V shed 4 bases, J shed 0 bases, and the junction held 0 bases outside the gene matches. Germline CDR1 MDHEN, CDR2 SYDVKM. The CDR3 is CASSSSGSSYEQYF. CDR3 nucleotide sequence: TGTGCCAGCAGTTCTAGCGGGAGCTCCTACGAGCAGTACTTC.

The genes are TRBV30 and TRBJ1-6, with D tentatively TRBD1 (6 bases). CDR3 length: 16 amino acids. Germline loops: CDR1 GTSNPN, CDR2 SVGIG (reference sequence). Trimming took off 2 bases at V and 4 bases at J, with 15 bases between the two ends. CDR3 nucleotides: TGTGCCTGGAGTCCGGGAGGGGGGTTGTATAATTCACCCCTCCACTTT. Protein product: CAWSPGGGLYNSPLHF. The full variable domain, its missing parts supplied by reference TRBV30 and TRBJ1-6, is SQTIHQWPATLVQPVGSPLSLECTVEGTSNPNLYWYRQAAGRGLQLLFYSVGIGQISSEVPQNLSASRPQDRQFILSSKKLLLSDSGFYLCAWSPGGGLYNSPLHFGNGTRLTVT.

The chain links TRBV2 to TRBJ2-2; 7 bases are shared with TRBD1. The CDR3 length is 14 residues. Per germline, CDR1 SNHLY and CDR2 FYNNEI. Trimming removed 3 bases from V and 6 bases from J; junction bases left unmatched: 4. DNA for the CDR3: TGTGCCAGCAGTGACCAGGGGGTTTCCGGGGAGCTGTTTTTT. Translating it yields CASSDQGVSGELFF.

This clone was seen a few times. The J gene is TRBJ2-1, the V gene TRBV4-3, with TRBD2 identical over 8 bases. CDR1 LGHNA and CDR2 YSLEER come from the germline V gene. This CDR3 is built from 16 residues. Trimming removed 0 bases from V and 7 bases from J; junction bases left unmatched: 8. The CDR3 here is CASSQDLAGGKNEQFF. The CDR3 DNA reads as TGCGCCAGCAGCCAAGATCTTGCGGGGGGTAAAAATGAGCAGTTCTTC.

The chain uses TRBV11-2 and TRBJ1-1; no firm D call. From germline, CDR1 is SGHAT and CDR2 FQNNGV. This CDR3 region has 15 residues. V was trimmed by 3 bases and J by 2 bases, leaving 13 bases between them. CDR3 sequence: CASSFSRRINTEAFF. The CDR3 coding sequence is TGTGCCAGCAGCTTTAGCCGGCGCATAAACACTGAAGCTTTCTTT. The complete variable domain, with remaining parts taken from reference TRBV11-2 and TRBJ1-1, reads EAGVAQSPRYKIIEKRQSVAFWCNPISGHATLYWYQQILGQGPKLLIQFQNNGVVDDSQLPKDRFSAERLKGVDSTLKIQPAKLEDSAVYLCASSFSRRINTEAFFGQGTRLTVV.

V gene TRBV30 combines with J gene TRBJ2-7; D is unclear. V was pared by 1 base and J by 3 bases, with 13 bases between. Germline V CDR1 and CDR2: GTSNPN, SVGIG (reference sequence). The CDR3 is 14 amino acids. The CDR3: CAWSDSTRFYEQYF. The CDR3 region has the DNA TGTGCCTGGAGTGACTCTACGAGATTCTACGAGCAGTACTTC.

This clone came up a few times. The chain joins TRBV6-6 to TRBJ1-5; 7 bases agree with TRBD1. The CDR3 totals 16 residues. With V trimmed by 5 bases and J by 4 bases, 11 bases remained unmatched. From germline, CDR1 is MNHNY and CDR2 SVGAGI (reference sequence). The CDR3: CASSADRDRGNQPQHF. As DNA, the CDR3 is TGTGCCAGCAGTGCCGACAGGGATAGAGGAAATCAGCCCCAGCATTTT.

V is TRBV7-9 and J is TRBJ1-2, with TRBD1 identical over 9 bases. In germline, CDR1 is SEHNR, CDR2 FQNEAQ (reference sequence). V shed 4 bases and J 7 bases; nucleotides not matched to a gene: 7. This CDR3 comprises 14 residues. The DNA for the CDR3 is TGTGCCAGCAGCTACCCGGACAGGGGCGCTGGCTACACCTTC. Its translation is CASSYPDRGAGYTF.

The sample holds a few counts of this clone. The V call is TRBV5-6, the J call TRBJ2-7; D possibly corresponds to TRBD2 (5 bases). This CDR3 has 13 residues. Trimming cost V 5 bases and J 2 bases, with 11 bases left between them. Germline CDR1 SGHDT, CDR2 YYEEEE. CDR3 coding DNA: TGTGCCAGCAGGAAGAGGGTTACCTACGAGCAGTACTTC. As protein: CASRKRVTYEQYF.

This clone showed up just a few times. The J gene is TRBJ1-3, the V gene TRBV11-2, with a tentative D call TRBD1 (6 bases). Germline V gives CDR1 SGHAT, CDR2 FQNNGV. V was shortened by 4 bases and J by 7 bases, with 14 bases between the two germline ends. This CDR3 comprises 14 residues. For the CDR3, the DNA is TGTGCCAGCAGCTGGGGGGGGCAAAAGAACACCATATATTTT. It translates to CASSWGGQKNTIYF. The full variable domain, its missing parts supplied by reference TRBV11-2 and TRBJ1-3, is EAGVAQSPRYKIIEKRQSVAFWCNPISGHATLYWYQQILGQGPKLLIQFQNNGVVDDSQLPKDRFSAERLKGVDSTLKIQPAKLEDSAVYLCASSWGGQKNTIYFGEGSWLTVV.

This clone appeared many times. The chain carries TRBV5-4 and TRBJ2-7, with 8 positions matching TRBD1. Trimming removed 4 bases from V and 0 bases from J; junction bases left unmatched: 9. Germline-derived CDR1 and CDR2 are SGHNT and YYREEE (reference sequence). This CDR3 contains 16 residues. CDR3 residues: CASSHPGQESSYEQYF. DNA of the CDR3: TGTGCCAGCAGCCATCCGGGACAGGAGAGCTCCTACGAGCAGTACTTC.

The chain employs TRBV5-1 and TRBJ1-5, with TRBD1 matching 7 bases. The CDR3 runs to 15 residues. The germline gives CDR1 SGHRS, CDR2 YFSETQ. The ends lost 4 bases at V and 3 bases at J; junction bases unmatched: 7. CDR3 sequence reads: CASSESTGANQPQHF. The CDR3 bases are TGCGCCAGCAGCGAGTCAACAGGGGCCAATCAGCCCCAGCATTTT.

V usage is TRBV7-2 and J usage is TRBJ1-1, with D maybe TRBD1 (5 bases). The CDR3 loop spans 13 amino acids. Germline values: CDR1 SGHTA, CDR2 FQGNSA. With 1 base removed from V and 5 bases from J, the gap between germline ends came to 8 bases. CDR3 protein: CASSLDRWTEAFF. In nucleotides, the CDR3 is TGTGCCAGCAGCTTAGACAGGTGGACTGAAGCTTTCTTT.

The chain uses TRBV6-6 and TRBJ1-4; 7 nucleotides agree with TRBD1. Per the germline V gene, CDR1 is MNHNY and CDR2 is SVGAGI (reference sequence). This CDR3 comprises 15 residues. After removal of 4 bases from V and 4 bases from J, the junction contained 6 bases not matched to a gene. Here the CDR3 DNA reads TGTGCCAGCAGTTCGGGACAGACTATTAATGAAAAACTGTTTTTT. Amino acid sequence: CASSSGQTINEKLFF.

This sequence joins TRBV13 and TRBJ1-2; D may be TRBD1 (5 bases). V was cut by 5 bases and J by 5 bases, with 9 bases left in between. The CDR3 covers 12 residues. Germline assignment: CDR1 PRHDT and CDR2 FYEKMQ (reference sequence). For the CDR3, the DNA is TGTGCCAGCAGCCCAAGGGGTTATGGCTACACCTTC. Protein sequence: CASSPRGYGYTF. The variable domain in full, completed from reference TRBV13 and TRBJ1-2, reads AAGVIQSPRHLIKEKRETATLKCYPIPRHDTVYWYQQGPGQDPQFLISFYEKMQSDKGSIPDRFSAQQFSDYHSELNMSSLELGDSALYFCASSPRGYGYTFGSGTRLTVV.

The rearrangement joins TRBV4-1 to TRBJ1-1; unclear D gene. Between the trimmed V and J ends, which lost 3 bases and 1 base, there was a span of 6 bases. This CDR3 comprises 13 residues. Per the germline V gene, CDR1 is MGHRA and CDR2 is YSYEKL. The CDR3: CASSQTKNTEAFF. In nucleotides, the CDR3 is TGCGCCAGCAGCCAGACAAAGAACACTGAAGCTTTCTTT.

The CDR3 sequence: CASRHPSGRASSTDTQYF. DNA for the CDR3: TGTGCCAGCAGGCACCCTAGCGGGAGGGCCTCTAGCACAGATACGCAGTATTTT. The rearrangement uses TRBV27 and TRBJ2-3; 12 nucleotides align to TRBD2. V gave up 6 bases and J gave up 0 bases; unmatched junction bases: 10. The CDR3 runs 18 residues. The germline gives CDR1 MNHEY, CDR2 SMNVEV (reference sequence).

This chain joins TRBV5-1 and TRBJ2-7; D may be TRBD1 (9 bases). Germline V gene sequence: CDR1 SGHRS, CDR2 YFSETQ. The CDR3 is 14 amino acids. V was pared by 4 bases and J by 6 bases, with 17 bases between. The chain's CDR3 is CASSREGTGFEQYF. In DNA, the CDR3 is TGCGCCAGCAGCCGGGAGGGGACAGGGTTCGAGCAGTACTTC.

The chain links TRBV12-5 to TRBJ1-3; D unclear. The CDR3 has 17 amino acids. Trimming removed 1 base at V and 0 bases at J, with 13 bases between. CDR1 is LGHNT, CDR2 FRNRAP, per germline. The CDR3 is CASGLGLGSTSGNTIYF. In DNA, the CDR3 is TGTGCTAGTGGTTTGGGCTTGGGCTCAACCTCTGGAAACACCATATATTTT. Based on the CDR3 plus reference TRBV12-5 and TRBJ1-3, the full variable domain is DARVTQTPRHKVTEMGQEVTMRCQPILGHNTVFWYRQTMMQGLELLAYFRNRAPLDDSGMPKDRFSAEMPDATLATLKIQPSEPRDSAVYFCASGLGLGSTSGNTIYFGEGSWLTVV.

The CDR3 DNA follows: TGCAGCGTTGCGCGGCAGGGTAACATTCAGTACTTC. Protein: CSVARQGNIQYF. The J gene is TRBJ2-4, the V gene TRBV29-1; D may be TRBD1 (5 bases). Between the trimmed V and J ends, which lost 4 bases and 7 bases, there was a span of 11 bases. The CDR3 contains 12 residues. Germline V gene lookup returns CDR1 SQVTM and CDR2 ANQGSEA.

The chain recombines TRBV7-2 with TRBJ2-7, with D possibly being TRBD2 (6 bases). Germline V lookup: CDR1 SGHTA, CDR2 FQGNSA. CDR3 length equals 14 residues. V shed 6 bases and J shed 2 bases, with 14 bases lying between them. The CDR3 loop reads CASSTGTRAYEQYF. Written as DNA, the CDR3 is TGTGCCAGCAGTACCGGGACTCGGGCCTACGAGCAGTACTTC.

This rearrangement joins TRBV11-2 to TRBJ2-5; perhaps TRBD1 as D (5 bases). The germline gives CDR1 SGHAT, CDR2 FQNNGV. V lost 3 bases and J 5 bases, leaving 16 bases between the germline ends. The CDR3 covers 15 residues. The CDR3 reads CASSLNTRVGETQYF. The CDR3 DNA sequence: TGTGCCAGCAGCTTGAATACCAGGGTCGGTGAGACCCAGTACTTC.

The chain combines TRBV19 with TRBJ2-1; 12 positions agree with TRBD2. V lost 3 bases, J lost 0 bases, and 3 bases stayed unmatched. The CDR3 has 17 amino acids. Germline V gene sequence: CDR1 LNHDA, CDR2 SQIVND (reference sequence). CDR3 DNA sequence: TGTGCCAGTAGTATCCTGACTAGCGGGGGCTCCTACAATGAGCAGTTCTTC. Residues: CASSILTSGGSYNEQFF.

The CDR3 here is CASSLMAGRGYTF. In DNA, the CDR3 is TGTGCCAGCAGTCTTATGGCAGGGCGAGGCTACACCTTC. This chain links TRBV27 with TRBJ1-2; the D gene is possibly TRBD1 (5 bases). Trimming took 5 bases from V and 8 from J, leaving 15 bases between them. The CDR3 contains 13 residues. The germline gives CDR1 MNHEY, CDR2 SMNVEV (reference sequence).

The chain is built from TRBV4-1 and TRBJ1-5, with TRBD1 as a possible D gene (6 bases). The CDR3 length is 15 residues. V gave up 4 bases and J gave up 5 bases, with 15 bases separating them. Per germline, CDR1 MGHRA and CDR2 YSYEKL. The chain's CDR3 is CASSLTGLGDQPQHF. CDR3 bases: TGCGCCAGCAGCCTAACAGGGCTAGGGGATCAGCCCCAGCATTTT.

The chain is built from TRBV6-2 or TRBV6-3 and TRBJ2-1; D gene uncertain. CDR3 length: 16 amino acids. V lost 3 bases to trimming and J lost 4 bases, with 16 bases between them. Germline lookup yields CDR1 MNHEY and CDR2 SVGEGT. For the CDR3, the DNA is TGTGCCAGCAGTTATCGGGTTCCAGAGAGATACAATGAGCAGTTCTTC. Translation: CASSYRVPERYNEQFF.

The V call is TRBV7-2, the J call TRBJ1-1; D gene unclear. This CDR3 is 14 amino acids long. From germline, CDR1 is SGHTA and CDR2 FQGNSA. The V end was cut by 3 bases, the J end by 4 bases, with 12 bases between. In DNA, the CDR3 is TGTGCCAGCAGCTTTCGACGGGATGGCACTGAAGCTTTCTTT. Its translation is CASSFRRDGTEAFF. The entire variable domain, with the rest obtained from reference TRBV7-2 and TRBJ1-1, is as follows: GAGVSQSPSNKVTEKGKDVELRCDPISGHTALYWYRQSLGQGLEFLIYFQGNSAPDKSGLPSDRFSAERTGGSVSTLTIQRTQQEDSAVYLCASSFRRDGTEAFFGQGTRLTVV.

The chain uses TRBV19 and TRBJ1-3; tentatively, D is TRBD1 (6 bases). Germline V CDR1 and CDR2: LNHDA, SQIVND (reference sequence). V lost 3 bases and J lost 0, with 18 bases in between. The CDR3 consists of 18 residues. CDR3 amino acids: CASSIWGSSGASGNTIYF. Here the CDR3 DNA reads TGTGCCAGTAGTATTTGGGGATCTTCAGGGGCCTCTGGAAACACCATATATTTT.